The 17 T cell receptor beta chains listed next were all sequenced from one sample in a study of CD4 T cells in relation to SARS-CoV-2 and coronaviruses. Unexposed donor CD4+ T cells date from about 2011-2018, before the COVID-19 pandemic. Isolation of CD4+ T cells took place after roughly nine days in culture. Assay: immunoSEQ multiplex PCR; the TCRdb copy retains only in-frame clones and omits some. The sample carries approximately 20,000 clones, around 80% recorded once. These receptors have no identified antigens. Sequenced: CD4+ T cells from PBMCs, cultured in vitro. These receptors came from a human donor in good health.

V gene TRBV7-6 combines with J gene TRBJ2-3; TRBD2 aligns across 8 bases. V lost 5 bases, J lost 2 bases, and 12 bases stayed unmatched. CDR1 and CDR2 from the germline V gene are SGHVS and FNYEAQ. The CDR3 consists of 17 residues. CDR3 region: CASSLEGSGGITDTQYF. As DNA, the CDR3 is TGTGCCAGCAGCCTAGAGGGGAGCGGGGGCATCACAGATACGCAGTATTTT. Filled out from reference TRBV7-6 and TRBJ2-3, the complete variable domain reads GAGVSQSPRYKVTKRGQDVALRCDPISGHVSLYWYRQALGQGPEFLTYFNYEAQQDKSGLPNDRFSAERPEGSISTLTIQRTEQRDSAMYRCASSLEGSGGITDTQYFGPGTRLTVL.

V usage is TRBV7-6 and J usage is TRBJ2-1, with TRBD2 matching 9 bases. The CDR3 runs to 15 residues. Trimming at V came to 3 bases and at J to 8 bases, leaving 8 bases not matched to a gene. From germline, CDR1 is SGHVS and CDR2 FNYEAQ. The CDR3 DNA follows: TGTGCCAGCAGCTTTAGCGGGAGTGGATTCTATGAGCAGTTCTTC. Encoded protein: CASSFSGSGFYEQFF.

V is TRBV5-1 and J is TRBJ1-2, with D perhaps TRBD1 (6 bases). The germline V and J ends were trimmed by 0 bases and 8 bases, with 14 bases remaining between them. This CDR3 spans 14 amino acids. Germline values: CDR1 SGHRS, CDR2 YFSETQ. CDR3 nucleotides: TGCGCCAGCAGCTTGGAGCCGCAGGGGCGAGGCTACACCTTC. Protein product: CASSLEPQGRGYTF.

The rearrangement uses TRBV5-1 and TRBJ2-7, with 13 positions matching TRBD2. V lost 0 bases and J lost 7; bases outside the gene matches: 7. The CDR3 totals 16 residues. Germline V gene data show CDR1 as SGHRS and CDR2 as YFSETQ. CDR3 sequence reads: CASSLELAGGPREQYF. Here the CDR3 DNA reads TGCGCCAGCAGCTTGGAACTAGCGGGAGGGCCGAGGGAGCAGTACTTC. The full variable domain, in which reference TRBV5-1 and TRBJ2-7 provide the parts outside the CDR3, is KAGVTQTPRYLIKTRGQQVTLSCSPISGHRSVSWYQQTPGQGLQFLFEYFSETQRNKGNFPGRFSGRQFSNSRSEMNVSTLELGDSALYLCASSLELAGGPREQYFGPGTRLTVT.

The CDR3 DNA sequence: TGTGCCAGCAGTGAAGGGACTAGCGGGAGTTACGAGCAGTACTTC. Protein sequence: CASSEGTSGSYEQYF. The chain links TRBV6-1 to TRBJ2-7, with 13 bases that match TRBD2. Germline CDR1 reads MNHNS; CDR2 reads SASEGT. The trim removed 1 base at V and 4 bases at J, leaving 1 base unmatched. This CDR3 spans 15 amino acids.

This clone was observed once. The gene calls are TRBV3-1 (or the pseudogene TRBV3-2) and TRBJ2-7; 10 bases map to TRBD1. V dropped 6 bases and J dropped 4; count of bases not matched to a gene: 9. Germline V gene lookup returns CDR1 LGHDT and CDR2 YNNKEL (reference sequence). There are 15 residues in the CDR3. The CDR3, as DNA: TGTGCCAGCAGTACTACCGGGACAGGGGATTACGAGCAGTACTTC. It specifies CASSTTGTGDYEQYF.

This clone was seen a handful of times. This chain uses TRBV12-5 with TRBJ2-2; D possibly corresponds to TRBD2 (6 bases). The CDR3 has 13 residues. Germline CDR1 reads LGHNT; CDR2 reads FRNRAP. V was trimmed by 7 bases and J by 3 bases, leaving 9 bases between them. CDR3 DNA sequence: TGTGCTAGTGTGCGGGACGACACCGGGGAGCTGTTTTTT. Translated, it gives CASVRDDTGELFF.

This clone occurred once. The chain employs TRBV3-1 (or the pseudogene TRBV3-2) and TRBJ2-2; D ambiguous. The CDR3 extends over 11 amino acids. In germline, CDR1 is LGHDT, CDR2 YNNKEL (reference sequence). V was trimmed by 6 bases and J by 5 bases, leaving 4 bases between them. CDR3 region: CASRLTGELFF. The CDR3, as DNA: TGTGCCAGCAGGCTAACCGGGGAGCTGTTTTTT.

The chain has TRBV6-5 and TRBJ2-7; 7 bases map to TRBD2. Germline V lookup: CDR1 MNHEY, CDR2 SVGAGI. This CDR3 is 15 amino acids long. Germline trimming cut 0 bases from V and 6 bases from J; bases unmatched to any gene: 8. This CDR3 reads CASSYSASGKGEQYF. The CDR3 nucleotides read TGTGCCAGCAGTTACTCGGCTAGCGGAAAGGGCGAGCAGTACTTC.

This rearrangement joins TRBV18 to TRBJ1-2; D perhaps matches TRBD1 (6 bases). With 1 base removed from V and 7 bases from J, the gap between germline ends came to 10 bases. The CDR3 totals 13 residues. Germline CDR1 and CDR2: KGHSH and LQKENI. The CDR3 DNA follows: TGTGCCAGCTCACCACGAACAGGGTTTGGCTACACCTTC. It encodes CASSPRTGFGYTF.

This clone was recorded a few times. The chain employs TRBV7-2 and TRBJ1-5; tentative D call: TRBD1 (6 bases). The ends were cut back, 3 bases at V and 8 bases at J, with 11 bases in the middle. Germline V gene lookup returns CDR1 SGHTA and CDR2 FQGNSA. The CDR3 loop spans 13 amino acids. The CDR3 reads CASSLFSGEPQHF. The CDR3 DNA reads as TGTGCCAGCAGCTTGTTTTCAGGGGAGCCCCAGCATTTT.

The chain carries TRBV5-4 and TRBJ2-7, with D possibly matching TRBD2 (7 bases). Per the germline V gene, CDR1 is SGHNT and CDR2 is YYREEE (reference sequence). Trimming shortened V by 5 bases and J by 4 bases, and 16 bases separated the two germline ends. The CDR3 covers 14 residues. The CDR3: CASREGGGVYEQYF. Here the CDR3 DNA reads TGTGCCAGCAGAGAGGGGGGAGGGGTGTACGAGCAGTACTTC. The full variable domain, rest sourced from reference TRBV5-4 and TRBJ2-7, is ETGVTQSPTHLIKTRGQQVTLRCSSQSGHNTVSWYQQALGQGPQFIFQYYREEENGRGNFPPRFSGLQFPNYSSELNVNALELDDSALYLCASREGGGVYEQYFGPGTRLTVT.

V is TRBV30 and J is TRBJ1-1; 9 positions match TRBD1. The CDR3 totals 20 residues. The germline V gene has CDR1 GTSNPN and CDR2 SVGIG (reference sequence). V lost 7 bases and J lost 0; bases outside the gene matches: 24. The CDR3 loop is CASRTKGQGLWQRLNTEAFF. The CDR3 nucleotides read TGTGCCTCCCGCACAAAGGGACAGGGTTTGTGGCAAAGACTGAACACTGAAGCTTTCTTT.

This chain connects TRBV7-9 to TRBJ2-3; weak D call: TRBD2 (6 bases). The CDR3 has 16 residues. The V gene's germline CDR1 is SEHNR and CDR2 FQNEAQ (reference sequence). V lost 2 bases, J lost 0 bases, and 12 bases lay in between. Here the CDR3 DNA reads TGTGCCAGCAGCTTAAGGGGAGGCCAAAGCACAGATACGCAGTATTTT. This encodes CASSLRGGQSTDTQYF. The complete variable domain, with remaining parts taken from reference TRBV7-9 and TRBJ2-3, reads DTGVSQNPRHKITKRGQNVTFRCDPISEHNRLYWYRQTLGQGPEFLTYFQNEAQLEKSRLLSDRFSAERPKGSFSTLEIQRTEQGDSAMYLCASSLRGGQSTDTQYFGPGTRLTVL.

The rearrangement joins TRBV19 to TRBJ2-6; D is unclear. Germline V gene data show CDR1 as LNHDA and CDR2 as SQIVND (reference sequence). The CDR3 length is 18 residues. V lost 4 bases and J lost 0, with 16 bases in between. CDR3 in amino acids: CASSKLIRVGSGANVLTF. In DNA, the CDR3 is TGTGCCAGTAGTAAGCTGATTCGGGTCGGCTCTGGGGCCAACGTCCTGACTTTC.

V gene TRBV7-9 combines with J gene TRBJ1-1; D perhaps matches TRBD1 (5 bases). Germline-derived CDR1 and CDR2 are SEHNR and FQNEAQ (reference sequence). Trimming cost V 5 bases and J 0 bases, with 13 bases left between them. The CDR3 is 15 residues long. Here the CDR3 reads CASSAETAMNTEAFF. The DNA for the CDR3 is TGTGCCAGCAGCGCCGAGACAGCGATGAACACTGAAGCTTTCTTT.

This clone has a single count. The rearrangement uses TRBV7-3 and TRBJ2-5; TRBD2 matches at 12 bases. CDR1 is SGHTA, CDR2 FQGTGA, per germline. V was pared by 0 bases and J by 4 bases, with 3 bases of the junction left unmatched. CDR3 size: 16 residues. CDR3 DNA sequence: TGTGCCAGCAGCTTAACGCCGACTAGCGGGAGAGAGACCCAGTACTTC. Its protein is CASSLTPTSGRETQYF.